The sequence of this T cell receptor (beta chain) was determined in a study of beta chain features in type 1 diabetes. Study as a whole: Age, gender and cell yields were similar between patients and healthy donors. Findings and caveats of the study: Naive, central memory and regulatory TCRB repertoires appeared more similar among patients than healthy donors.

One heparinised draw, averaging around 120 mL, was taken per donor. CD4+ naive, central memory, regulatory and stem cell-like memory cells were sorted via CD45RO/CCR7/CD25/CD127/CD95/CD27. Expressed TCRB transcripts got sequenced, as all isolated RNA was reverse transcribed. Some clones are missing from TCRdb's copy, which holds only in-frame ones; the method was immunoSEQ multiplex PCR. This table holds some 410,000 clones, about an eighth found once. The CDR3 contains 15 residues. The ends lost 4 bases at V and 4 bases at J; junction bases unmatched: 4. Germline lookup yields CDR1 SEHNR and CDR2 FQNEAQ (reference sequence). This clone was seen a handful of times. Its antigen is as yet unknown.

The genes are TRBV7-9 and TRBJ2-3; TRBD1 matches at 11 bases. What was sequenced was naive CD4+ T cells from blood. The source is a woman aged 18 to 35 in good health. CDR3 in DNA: TGTGCCAGCAGCTACGGACAGGGGGCTGCAGATACGCAGTATTTT. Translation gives CASSYGQGAADTQYF. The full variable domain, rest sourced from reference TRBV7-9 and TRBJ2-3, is DTGVSQNPRHKITKRGQNVTFRCDPISEHNRLYWYRQTLGQGPEFLTYFQNEAQLEKSRLLSDRFSAERPKGSFSTLEIQRTEQGDSAMYLCASSYGQGAADTQYFGPGTRLTVL.